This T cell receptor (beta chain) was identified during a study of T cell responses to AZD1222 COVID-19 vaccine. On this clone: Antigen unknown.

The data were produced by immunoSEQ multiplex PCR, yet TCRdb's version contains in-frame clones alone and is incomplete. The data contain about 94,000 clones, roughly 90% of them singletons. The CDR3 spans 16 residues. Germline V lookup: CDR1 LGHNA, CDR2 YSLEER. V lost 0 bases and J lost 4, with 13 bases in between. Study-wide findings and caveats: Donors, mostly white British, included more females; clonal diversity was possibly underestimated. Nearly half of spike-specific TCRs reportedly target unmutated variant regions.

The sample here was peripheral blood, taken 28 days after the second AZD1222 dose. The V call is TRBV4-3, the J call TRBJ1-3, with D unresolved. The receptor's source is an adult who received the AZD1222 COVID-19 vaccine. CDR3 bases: TGCGCCAGCAGCCAAGATCAAGGGATCGGAGGAAACACCATATATTTT. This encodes CASSQDQGIGGNTIYF.